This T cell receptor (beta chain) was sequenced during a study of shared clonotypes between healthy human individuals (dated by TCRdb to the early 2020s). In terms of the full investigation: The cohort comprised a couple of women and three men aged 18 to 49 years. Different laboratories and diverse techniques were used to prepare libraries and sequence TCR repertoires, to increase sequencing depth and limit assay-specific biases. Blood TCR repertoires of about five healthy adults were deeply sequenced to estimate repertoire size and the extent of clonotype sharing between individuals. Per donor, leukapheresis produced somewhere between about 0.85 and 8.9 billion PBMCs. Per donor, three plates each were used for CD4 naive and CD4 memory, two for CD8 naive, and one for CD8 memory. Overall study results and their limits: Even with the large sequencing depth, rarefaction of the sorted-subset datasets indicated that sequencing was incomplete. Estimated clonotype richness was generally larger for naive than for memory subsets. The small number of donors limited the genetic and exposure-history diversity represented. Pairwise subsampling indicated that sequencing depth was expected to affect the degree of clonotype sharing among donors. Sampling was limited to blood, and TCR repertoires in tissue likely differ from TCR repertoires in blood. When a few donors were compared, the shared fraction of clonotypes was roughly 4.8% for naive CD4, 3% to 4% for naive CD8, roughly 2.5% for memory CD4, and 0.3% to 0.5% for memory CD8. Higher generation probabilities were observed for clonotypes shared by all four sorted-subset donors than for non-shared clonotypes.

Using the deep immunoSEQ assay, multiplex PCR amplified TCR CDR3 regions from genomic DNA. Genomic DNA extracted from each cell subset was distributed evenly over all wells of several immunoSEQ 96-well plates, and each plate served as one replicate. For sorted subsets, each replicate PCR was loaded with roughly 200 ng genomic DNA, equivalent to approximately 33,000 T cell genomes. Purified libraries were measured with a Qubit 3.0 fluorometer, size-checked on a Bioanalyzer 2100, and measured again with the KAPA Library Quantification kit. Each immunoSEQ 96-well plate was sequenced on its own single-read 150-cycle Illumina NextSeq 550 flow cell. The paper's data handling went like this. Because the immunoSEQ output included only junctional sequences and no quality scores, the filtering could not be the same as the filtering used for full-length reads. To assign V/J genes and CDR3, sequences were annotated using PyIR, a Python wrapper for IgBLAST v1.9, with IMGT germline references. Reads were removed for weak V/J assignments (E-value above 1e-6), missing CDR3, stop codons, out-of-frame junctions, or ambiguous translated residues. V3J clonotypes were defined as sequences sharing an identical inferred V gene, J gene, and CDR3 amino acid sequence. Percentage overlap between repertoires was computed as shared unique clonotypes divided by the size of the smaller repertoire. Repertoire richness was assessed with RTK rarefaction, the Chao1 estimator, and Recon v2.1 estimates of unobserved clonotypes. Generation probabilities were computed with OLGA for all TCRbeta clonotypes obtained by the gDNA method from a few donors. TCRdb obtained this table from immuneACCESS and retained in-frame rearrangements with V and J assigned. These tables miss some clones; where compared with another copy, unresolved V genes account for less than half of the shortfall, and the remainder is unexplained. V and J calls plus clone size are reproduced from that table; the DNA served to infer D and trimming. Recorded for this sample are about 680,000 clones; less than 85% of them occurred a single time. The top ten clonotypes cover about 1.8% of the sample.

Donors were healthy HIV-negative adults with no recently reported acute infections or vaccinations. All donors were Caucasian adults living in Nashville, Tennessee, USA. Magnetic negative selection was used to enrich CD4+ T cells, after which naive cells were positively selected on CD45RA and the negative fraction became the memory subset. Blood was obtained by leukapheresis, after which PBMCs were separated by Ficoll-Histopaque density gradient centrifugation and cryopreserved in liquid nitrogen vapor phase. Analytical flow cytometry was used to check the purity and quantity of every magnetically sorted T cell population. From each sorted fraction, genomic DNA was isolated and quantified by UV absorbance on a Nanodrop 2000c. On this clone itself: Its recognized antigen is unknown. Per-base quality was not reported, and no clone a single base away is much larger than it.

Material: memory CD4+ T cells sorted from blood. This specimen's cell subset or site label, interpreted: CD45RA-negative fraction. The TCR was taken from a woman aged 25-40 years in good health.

The CDR3 protein is CASRSRAGAYEQYF. The nucleotides are TGTGCCAGCAGGTCGCGAGCGGGAGCGTACGAGCAGTACTTC. The receptor chain draws on TRBV6-1 and TRBJ2-7; TRBD2 agrees with 8 junctional bases. Based on the germline V gene, the CDR1 and CDR2 sequences are MNHNS and SASEGT. Here V drops 6 bases and J drops 4 bases, and the junction holds 8 bases not matched to any gene. The CDR3 goes from the cysteine to the phenylalanine over 14 residues. The only DNA kept is the CDR3, 42 bases in frame from the first base.